This T cell receptor beta chain was found in a study of T cells after yellow fever vaccination. Turning to the study itself: For low cell numbers, libraries were made with SMART-Seq v4 Ultra Low Input. Study findings and constraints: Clonotype sharing between CD4 and CD8 compartments was small.

UMIs were added to TCR cDNA along with a universal primer site when it was made by 5'RACE template switching. TCRdb reprocessed the 5' RACE reads via MiXCR and lists one record per CDR3 protein. The sample carries about 300,000 distinct CDR3 sequences, around 10% recorded once. The CDR3 loop spans 15 amino acids. CDR1 is SGHRS, CDR2 YFSETQ, per germline. V lost 4 bases and J lost 1, with 14 bases in between. On this clonotype: Its antigen is not known.

The sample here was CD4+ T cells sorted from PBMCs, taken 5 days after the yellow fever booster vaccination. This TCR was recovered from a man in his late teens or twenties who received the YFV17D yellow fever vaccine. The chain employs TRBV5-1 and TRBJ1-1; D not certain. The chain's CDR3 is CASSQNGVTNTEAFF. The DNA of the CDR3 is TGCGCCAGCAGCCAGAACGGGGTCACGAACACTGAAGCTTTCTTT.